This T cell receptor beta chain was identified in a study of metastatic and nonmetastatic thyroid tumors (dated by TCRdb to about 2020). With respect to the entire study: Repertoires from peripheral blood and from tumor or nodule tissue samples of malignant and benign thyroid patients were compared. The paper as a whole reports these results and caveats: In both blood and tumor samples, TCR beta diversity was reported to be significantly higher in malignant tumors than in benign nodules.

To prepare the library, PCR was applied. Sequenced on an Illumina HiSeq 4000. High-throughput sequencing was used to profile the TCR beta-chain CDR3 region of every patient. The paper's processing steps were these. The researchers built a classifier to tell apart papillary thyroid cancer patients with distant metastasis, based on CDR3 differences among clinicopathological groups. The Shannon index was used to measure repertoire diversity, and the Morisita-Horn index was used to measure how similar tumor and blood repertoires were. TCRdb redid the processing of the public reads, applying fastp at Q25 and MiXCR, and retained in-frame beta chains. These V and J calls originate from TCRdb's pipeline instead of the authors' own analysis. The sample yields roughly 72,000 clones; less than 20% were counted once. In total, the top ten clones hold around 13% of the sample. This clone was seen at least ten times. The target of this receptor is not known. Base qualities were left out, and no much larger clone turns up one base away.

None of the patients had been given any treatment before thyroid surgery. Patient clinical samples collected from the early 2010s to the late 2010s were retrospectively analysed using T-cell receptor beta sequencing. The germline V gene gives CDR1 as SNHLY and CDR2 as FYNNEI. The cysteine opens and the phenylalanine closes a CDR3 of 12 amino acids. The retained sequence is limited to the CDR3, 36 bases, with the frame set at the first base. V was cut back by 4 bases and J by 8 bases, leaving a gap of 11 bases between them. The sequencing input was blood. The sequence was obtained from a female donor with papillary thyroid cancer or a benign thyroid nodule (not recorded which). Some clones in this sample may be carry-over from other donors' samples. The chain uses TRBV2 and TRBJ2-5; no D gene can be assigned with confidence. The CDR3 protein sequence reads: CASSGLGGTQYF. The nucleotides read TGTGCCAGCAGTGGTCTGGGCGGAACCCAGTACTTC.